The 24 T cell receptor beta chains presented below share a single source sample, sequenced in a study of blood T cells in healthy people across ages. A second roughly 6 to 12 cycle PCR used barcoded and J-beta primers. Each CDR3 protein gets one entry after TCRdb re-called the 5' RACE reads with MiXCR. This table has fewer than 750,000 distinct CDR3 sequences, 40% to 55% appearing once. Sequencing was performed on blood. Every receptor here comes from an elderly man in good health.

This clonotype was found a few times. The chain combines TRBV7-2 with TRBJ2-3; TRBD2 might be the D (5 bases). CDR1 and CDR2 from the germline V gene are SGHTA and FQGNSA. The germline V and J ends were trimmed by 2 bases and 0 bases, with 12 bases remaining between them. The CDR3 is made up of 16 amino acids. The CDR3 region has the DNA TGTGCCAGCAGCTTACAAGGGCCGGGGAGCACAGATACGCAGTATTTT. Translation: CASSLQGPGSTDTQYF.

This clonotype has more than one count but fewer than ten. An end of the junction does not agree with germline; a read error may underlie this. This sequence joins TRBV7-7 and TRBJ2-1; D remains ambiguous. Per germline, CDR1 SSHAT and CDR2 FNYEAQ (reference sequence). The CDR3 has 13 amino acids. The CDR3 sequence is CASSLGYYNEQFF. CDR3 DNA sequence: TGTGCTAGCAGCTTAGGGTACTACAATGAGCAGTTCTTC.

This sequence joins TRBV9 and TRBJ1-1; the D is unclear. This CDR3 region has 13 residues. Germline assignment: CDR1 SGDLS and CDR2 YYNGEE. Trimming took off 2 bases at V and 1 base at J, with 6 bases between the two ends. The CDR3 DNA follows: TGTGCCAGCAGCGTTCAGCAGAACACTGAAGCTTTCTTT. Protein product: CASSVQQNTEAFF.

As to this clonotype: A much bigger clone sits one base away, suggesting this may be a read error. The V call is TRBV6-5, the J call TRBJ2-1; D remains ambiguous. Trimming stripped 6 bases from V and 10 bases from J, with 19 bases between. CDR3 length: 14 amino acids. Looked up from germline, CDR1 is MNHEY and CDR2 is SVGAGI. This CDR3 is CASSTPTNIYEQFF. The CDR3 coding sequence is TGTGCCAGCAGCACACCGACAAACATTTACGAGCAGTTCTTC.

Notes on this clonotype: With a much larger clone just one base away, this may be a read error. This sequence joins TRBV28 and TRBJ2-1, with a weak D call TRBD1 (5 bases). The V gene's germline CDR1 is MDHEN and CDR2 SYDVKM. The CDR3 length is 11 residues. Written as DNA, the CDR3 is TGTGCCACCCAGGGTTACAAGGAGCAGTTCTTC. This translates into CATQGYKEQFF.

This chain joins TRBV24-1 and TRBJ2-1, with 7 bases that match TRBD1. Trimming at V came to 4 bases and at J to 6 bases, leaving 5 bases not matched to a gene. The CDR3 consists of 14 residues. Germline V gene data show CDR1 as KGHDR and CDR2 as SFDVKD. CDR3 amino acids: CATSERDRRNEQFF. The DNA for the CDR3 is TGTGCCACCAGTGAAAGGGACAGACGCAATGAGCAGTTCTTC.

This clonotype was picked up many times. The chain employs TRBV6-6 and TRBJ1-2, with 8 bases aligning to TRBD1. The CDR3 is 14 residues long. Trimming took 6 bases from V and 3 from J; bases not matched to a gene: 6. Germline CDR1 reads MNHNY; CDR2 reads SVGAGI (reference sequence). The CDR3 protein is CASRTGTGDYGYTF. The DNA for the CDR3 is TGTGCCAGCAGGACCGGGACAGGTGACTATGGCTACACCTTC.

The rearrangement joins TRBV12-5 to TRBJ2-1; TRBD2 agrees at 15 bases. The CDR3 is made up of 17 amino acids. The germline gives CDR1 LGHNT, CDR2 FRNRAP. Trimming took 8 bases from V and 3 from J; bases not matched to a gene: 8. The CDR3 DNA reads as TGTGCTAGTCGCCCGGGACTAGCGGGAGGAAACTACAATGAGCAGTTCTTC. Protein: CASRPGLAGGNYNEQFF.

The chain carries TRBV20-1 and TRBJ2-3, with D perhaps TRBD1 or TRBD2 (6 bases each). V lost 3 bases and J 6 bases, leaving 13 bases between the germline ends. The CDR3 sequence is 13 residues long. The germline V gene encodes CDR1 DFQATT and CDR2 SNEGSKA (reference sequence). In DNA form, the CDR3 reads TGCAGTGCTAGTTGGGGGGCCAGGGATACGCAGTATTTT. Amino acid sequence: CSASWGARDTQYF.

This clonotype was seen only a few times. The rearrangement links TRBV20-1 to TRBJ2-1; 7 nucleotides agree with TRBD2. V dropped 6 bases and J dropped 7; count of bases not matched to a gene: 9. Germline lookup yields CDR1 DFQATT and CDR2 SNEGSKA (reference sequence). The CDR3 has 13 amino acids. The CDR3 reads CSASRGEGNEQFF. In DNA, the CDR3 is TGCAGTGCAAGTAGAGGGGAGGGGAATGAGCAGTTCTTC.

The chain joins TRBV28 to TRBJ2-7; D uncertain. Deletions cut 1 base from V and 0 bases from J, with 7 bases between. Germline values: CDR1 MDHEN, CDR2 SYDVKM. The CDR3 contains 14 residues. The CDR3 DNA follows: TGTGCCAGCAGTTTATCCCGTAGCTCCTACGAGCAGTACTTC. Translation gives CASSLSRSSYEQYF.

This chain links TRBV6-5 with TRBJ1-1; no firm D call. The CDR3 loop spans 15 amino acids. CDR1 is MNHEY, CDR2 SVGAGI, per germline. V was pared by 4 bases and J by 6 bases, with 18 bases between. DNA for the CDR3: TGTGCCAGCAGTTCTGTGAACCCACCGGGCGCTGAAGCTTTCTTT. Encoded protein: CASSSVNPPGAEAFF.

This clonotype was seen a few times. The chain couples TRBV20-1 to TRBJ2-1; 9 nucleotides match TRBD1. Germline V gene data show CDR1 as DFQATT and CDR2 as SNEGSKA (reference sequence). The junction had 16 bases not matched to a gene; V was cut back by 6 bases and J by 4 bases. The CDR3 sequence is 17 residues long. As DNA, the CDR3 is TGCAGTGCCGGGGGTGTAGGCAGGACAGGGGATTACAATGAGCAGTTCTTC. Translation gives CSAGGVGRTGDYNEQFF.

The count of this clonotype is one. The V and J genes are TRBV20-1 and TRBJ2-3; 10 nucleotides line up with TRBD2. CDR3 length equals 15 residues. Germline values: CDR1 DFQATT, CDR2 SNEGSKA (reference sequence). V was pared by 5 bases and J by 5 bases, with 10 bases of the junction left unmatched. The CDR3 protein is CSAGESSGRRDTQYF. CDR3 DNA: TGCAGTGCTGGTGAGTCTAGCGGGAGACGAGATACGCAGTATTTT.

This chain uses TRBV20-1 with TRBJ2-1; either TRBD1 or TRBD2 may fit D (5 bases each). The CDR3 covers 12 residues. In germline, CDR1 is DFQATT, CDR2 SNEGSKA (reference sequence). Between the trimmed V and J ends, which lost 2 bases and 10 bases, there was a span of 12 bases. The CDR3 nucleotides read TGCAGTGCTAGACTCGGGGCTTACGAGCAGTTCTTC. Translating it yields CSARLGAYEQFF.

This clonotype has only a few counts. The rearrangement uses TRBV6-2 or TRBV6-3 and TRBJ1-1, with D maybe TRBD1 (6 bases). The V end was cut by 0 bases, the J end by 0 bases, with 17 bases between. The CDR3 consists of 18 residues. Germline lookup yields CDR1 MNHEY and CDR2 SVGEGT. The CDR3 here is CASSYSTRGHMMNTEAFF. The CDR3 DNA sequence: TGTGCCAGCAGTTACTCGACCAGGGGACATATGATGAACACTGAAGCTTTCTTT.

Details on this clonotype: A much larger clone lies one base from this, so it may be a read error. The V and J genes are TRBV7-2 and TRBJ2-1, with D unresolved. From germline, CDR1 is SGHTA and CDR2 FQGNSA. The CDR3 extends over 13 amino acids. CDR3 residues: CASSYGRYNAQFF. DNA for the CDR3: TGTGCCAGCAGCTACGGACGTTACAATGCGCAGTTCTTC.

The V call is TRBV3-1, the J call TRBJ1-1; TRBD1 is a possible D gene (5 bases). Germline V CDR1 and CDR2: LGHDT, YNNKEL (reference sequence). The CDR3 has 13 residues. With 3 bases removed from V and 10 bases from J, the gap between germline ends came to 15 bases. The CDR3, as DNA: TGTGCCAGCAGCCATGCCCAGGGCAGCGGAGCTTTCTTT. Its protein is CASSHAQGSGAFF.

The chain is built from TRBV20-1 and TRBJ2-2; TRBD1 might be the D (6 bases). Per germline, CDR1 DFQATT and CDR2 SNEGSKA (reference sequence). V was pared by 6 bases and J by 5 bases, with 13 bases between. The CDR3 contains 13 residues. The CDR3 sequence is CSALQGQTGELFF. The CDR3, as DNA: TGCAGTGCCCTACAGGGTCAAACCGGGGAGCTGTTTTTT.

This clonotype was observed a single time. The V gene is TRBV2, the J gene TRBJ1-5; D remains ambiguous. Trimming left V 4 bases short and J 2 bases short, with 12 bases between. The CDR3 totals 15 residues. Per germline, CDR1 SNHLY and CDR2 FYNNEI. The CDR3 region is CASSADISGNQPQHF. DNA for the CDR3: TGTGCCAGCAGTGCCGACATCTCAGGCAATCAGCCCCAGCATTTT. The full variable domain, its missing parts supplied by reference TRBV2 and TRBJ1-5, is EPEVTQTPSHQVTQMGQEVILRCVPISNHLYFYWYRQILGQKVEFLVSFYNNEISEKSEIFDDQFSVERPDGSNFTLKIRSTKLEDSAMYFCASSADISGNQPQHFGDGTRLSIL.

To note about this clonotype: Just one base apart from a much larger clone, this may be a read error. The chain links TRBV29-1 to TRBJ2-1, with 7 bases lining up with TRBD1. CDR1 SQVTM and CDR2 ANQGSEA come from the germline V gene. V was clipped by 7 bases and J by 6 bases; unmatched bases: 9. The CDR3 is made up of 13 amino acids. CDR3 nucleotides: TGCAGCGGTGGGACAGTGTTTGGCAATGAGCAGTTCTTC. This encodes CSGGTVFGNEQFF.

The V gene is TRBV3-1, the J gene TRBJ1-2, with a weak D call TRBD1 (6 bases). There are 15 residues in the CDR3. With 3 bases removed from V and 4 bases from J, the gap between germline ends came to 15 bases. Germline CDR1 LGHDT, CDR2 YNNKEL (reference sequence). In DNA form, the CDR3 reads TGTGCCAGCAGCCATCGACAGGACGCGGGCTATGGCTACACCTTC. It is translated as CASSHRQDAGYGYTF.

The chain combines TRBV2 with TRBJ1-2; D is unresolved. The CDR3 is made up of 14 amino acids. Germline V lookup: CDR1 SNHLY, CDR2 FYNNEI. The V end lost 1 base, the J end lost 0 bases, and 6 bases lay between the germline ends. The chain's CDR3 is CASSEETANYGYTF. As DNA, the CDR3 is TGTGCCAGCAGTGAAGAGACCGCTAACTATGGCTACACCTTC.

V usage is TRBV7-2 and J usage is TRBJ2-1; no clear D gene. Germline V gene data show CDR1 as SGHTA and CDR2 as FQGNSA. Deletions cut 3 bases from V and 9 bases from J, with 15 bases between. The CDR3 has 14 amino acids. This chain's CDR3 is CASSFIPSISEQFF. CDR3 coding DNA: TGTGCCAGCAGCTTTATTCCCTCTATCTCTGAGCAGTTCTTC.